This T cell receptor beta chain was found in a study of cytomegalovirus exposure and HLA in healthy donors. Amplification used 60 Vbeta primers and 13 Jbeta primers. TCRdb's copy holds only in-frame clones and misses some; the assay was immunoSEQ multiplex PCR. The sample has about 89,000 clones; about 80% are singletons. Germline CDR1 and CDR2: SEHNR and FQNEAQ (reference sequence). This CDR3 region has 16 residues. The ends lost 3 bases at V and 5 bases at J; junction bases unmatched: 10. Sequencing was performed on PBMCs. The clonotype comes from a male donor in good health and CMV-seronegative. The rearrangement joins TRBV7-9 to TRBJ1-2; 9 nucleotides line up with TRBD1. The CDR3 sequence is CASSLDYRGRGYGYTF. The CDR3 DNA sequence: TGTGCCAGCAGCTTGGATTACAGGGGGCGAGGATATGGCTACACCTTC.